A selection of T cell receptor beta chains follows, all from one sample in a study of T cell repertoires in cytomegalovirus infection. TCRdb recomputed calls from the reads with MiXCR, one row per CDR3 protein. The sample has approximately 500,000 distinct CDR3 sequences, around 11% seen once; the top ten hold roughly 10%. Input material: PBMCs. Receptors originate from a human donor in good health (CMV status not recorded). Some clones in this sample may be carry-over from other donors' samples. Each CDR3 is given with its conserved first and last residue. Fields, in order: CDR3 protein, CDR3 DNA, J gene, V gene, clone size, D gene. The D gene is left open where the match is weak. The size field is filled for only some rows; it gives once, few, many or a size class.

CASSFDGGGIGYGYTF	TGTGCCAGCAGCTTTGATGGCGGGGGAATTGGCTATGGCTACACCTTC	TRBJ1-2	TRBV5-4	-	-
CAWKAAYGYTF	TGTGCCTGGAAGGCAGCCTATGGCTACACCTTC	TRBJ1-2	TRBV30	-	-
CSADLGGHYEQYF	TGCAGCGCGGACCTGGGAGGGCACTACGAGCAGTACTTC	TRBJ2-7	TRBV29-1	many	TRBD2
CSALYGAQETQYF	TGCAGTGCGCTCTATGGGGCCCAAGAGACCCAGTACTTC	TRBJ2-5	TRBV20-1	few	-
CASSTPTGSEAFF	TGTGCCAGCAGTACCCCAACGGGTTCTGAAGCTTTCTTT	TRBJ1-1	TRBV27	few	-
CSARLGDTQYF	TGCAGTGCTAGATTGGGGGATACGCAGTATTTT	TRBJ2-3	TRBV20-1	many	-
CASSLRTGSNTEAFF	TGTGCCAGCAGCTTGCGGACAGGGTCGAACACTGAAGCTTTCTTT	TRBJ1-1	TRBV7-3	many	TRBD1
CASSFGATTGELFF	TGTGCCAGCAGCTTTGGGGCCACCACCGGGGAGCTGTTTTTT	TRBJ2-2	TRBV5-4	many	-
CASSPQNQPQHF	TGTGCCAGTAGCCCGCAGAATCAGCCCCAGCATTTT	TRBJ1-5	TRBV19	-	-
CASSGLGGDPHEQFF	TGTGCCAGCAGCGGCCTAGGGGGTGATCCACATGAGCAGTTCTTC	TRBJ2-1	TRBV3-1	-	-
CASSVLPRDRNTEAFF	TGTGCCAGCAGCGTATTACCAAGGGACAGGAACACTGAAGCTTTCTTT	TRBJ1-1	TRBV9	few	TRBD1
CSAPAGGRETQYF	TGCAGTGCGCCCGCCGGGGGGCGGGAGACCCAGTACTTC	TRBJ2-5	TRBV20-1	-	-
CASSRQTGINYEQYF	TGCGCCAGCAGCAGGCAGACAGGGATAAACTACGAGCAGTACTTC	TRBJ2-7	TRBV5-1	many	TRBD1
CASSMRENEQFF	TGTGCCAGTAGTATGAGGGAAAATGAGCAGTTCTTC	TRBJ2-1	TRBV19	many	-
CASRDLRGRTNTGELFF	TGTGCCAGTAGGGATCTCCGGGGGAGGACGAACACCGGGGAGCTGTTTTTT	TRBJ2-2	TRBV19	many	-
CASSPAGKYEQYF	TGTGCCAGCAGTCCAGCGGGCAAGTACGAGCAGTACTTC	TRBJ2-7	TRBV28	many	-
CASSPWRGRNQPQHF	TGTGCCAGCAGTCCCTGGAGGGGGCGCAATCAGCCCCAGCATTTT	TRBJ1-5	TRBV12-3/TRBV12-4	-	TRBD1
CASSFFPTGVTNQPQHF	TGTGCCAGCAGCTTTTTCCCGACAGGGGTGACCAATCAGCCCCAGCATTTT	TRBJ1-5	TRBV5-5	-	TRBD1
CASSFPDRANSPLHF	TGTGCCAGCAGTTTCCCTGACAGGGCGAATTCACCCCTCCACTTT	TRBJ1-6	TRBV28	-	TRBD1
CASGQGLLDGYTF	TGTGCCAGCGGGCAGGGATTGTTAGATGGCTACACCTTC	TRBJ1-2	TRBV7-9	many	-
CASSSSPHEKATANYGYTF	TGTGCCAGCAGCTCCTCCCCCCATGAAAAGGCAACCGCTAACTATGGCTACACCTTC	TRBJ1-2	TRBV7-6	many	-
CASSFASSGPLKLFF	TGTGCCAGCAGCTTCGCCTCCTCCGGACCCTTGAAACTGTTTTTT	TRBJ1-4	TRBV7-9	few	-
CASSLASGSGANVLTF	TGTGCCAGCAGCTTAGCGTCAGGGTCTGGGGCCAACGTCCTGACTTTC	TRBJ2-6	TRBV7-2	many	-
CASLYSGQETQYF	TGTGCCAGCCTCTATAGCGGCCAAGAGACCCAGTACTTC	TRBJ2-5	TRBV6-1	many	-
CASSQETDFLGGPLYGYTF	TGTGCCAGCAGCCAAGAGACTGATTTCCTCGGCGGCCCCTTATATGGCTACACCTTC	TRBJ1-2	TRBV4-2	many	-
CASSSGASGSPYEQYF	TGTGCCAGCAGTTCGGGGGCTAGCGGCTCCCCCTACGAGCAGTACTTC	TRBJ2-7	TRBV28	many	-
CASSYPPGQGPYEQYF	TGTGCCAGCAGCTACCCCCCGGGACAGGGGCCCTACGAGCAGTACTTC	TRBJ2-7	TRBV28	many	TRBD1
CASSLKVSGFDNEQFF	TGTGCCAGCAGCCTAAAAGTTAGCGGATTTGACAATGAGCAGTTCTTC	TRBJ2-1	TRBV7-8	many	-
CASSHMGPATNEKLFF	TGTGCCAGCAGCCATATGGGACCGGCAACTAATGAAAAACTGTTTTTT	TRBJ1-4	TRBV14	-	-
CASSPGLGAGNTGELFF	TGCGCCAGCAGCCCGGGCCTGGGGGCAGGGAACACCGGGGAGCTGTTTTTT	TRBJ2-2	TRBV5-1	-	-
CASSFTAGVLSYNEQFF	TGCGCCAGCAGCTTTACGGCGGGGGTACTCTCCTACAATGAGCAGTTCTTC	TRBJ2-1	TRBV5-1	-	TRBD2
CASSTRTENTEAFF	TGTGCCAGCAGCACCCGGACGGAGAACACTGAAGCTTTCTTT	TRBJ1-1	TRBV7-9	many	-
CASSSGYNSPLHF	TGTGCCAGCAGTTCGGGCTATAATTCACCCCTCCACTTT	TRBJ1-6	TRBV27	many	-
CSGDRNNEQFF	TGCAGCGGCGACAGGAACAATGAGCAGTTCTTC	TRBJ2-1	TRBV29-1	few	-
CASSRGQGSSGNQPQHF	TGTGCCAGCAGTAGGGGACAGGGAAGTTCAGGCAATCAGCCCCAGCATTTT	TRBJ1-5	TRBV6-1	many	TRBD1
CASSFSRDTEAFF	TGTGCCAGCAGTTTCTCCAGGGACACTGAAGCTTTCTTT	TRBJ1-1	TRBV12-3/TRBV12-4	many	-
CASKGGAVSDTQYF	TGTGCCAGCAAGGGGGGCGCGGTTTCGGATACGCAGTATTTT	TRBJ2-3	TRBV6-1	many	-
CASSLVSAPGGYGYTF	TGTGCCAGCAGCTTAGTGTCAGCCCCCGGGGGCTATGGCTACACCTTC	TRBJ1-2	TRBV7-2	many	-
CASSAPGLVTDTQYF	TGTGCCAGCAGCGCCCCGGGACTAGTTACAGATACGCAGTATTTT	TRBJ2-3	TRBV5-6	many	TRBD2
CATSDPGLADYQETQYF	TGTGCCACCAGTGACCCGGGACTAGCGGATTACCAAGAGACCCAGTACTTC	TRBJ2-5	TRBV24-1	many	TRBD2
CASSNSGGSRGSAGELFF	TGTGCCAGTAGTAATTCGGGAGGTTCTCGGGGTTCAGCCGGGGAGCTGTTTTTT	TRBJ2-2	TRBV19	many	TRBD2
CASSVIAGGHSYNEQFF	TGTGCCAGCAGCGTCATAGCGGGAGGCCACTCCTACAATGAGCAGTTCTTC	TRBJ2-1	TRBV5-6	-	TRBD2
CASSLGLARNNEQFF	TGTGCCAGCAGCTTAGGACTAGCGCGTAACAATGAGCAGTTCTTC	TRBJ2-1	TRBV11-2	many	TRBD2
CASSLDRPGTYNEKLFF	TGTGCCAGCAGCTTAGATCGGCCAGGCACCTATAATGAAAAACTGTTTTTT	TRBJ1-4	TRBV7-8	many	-
CASSPSDRDRGWYGYTF	TGTGCCAGCAGCCCCTCGGATCGGGACAGGGGCTGGTATGGCTACACCTTC	TRBJ1-2	TRBV12-3/TRBV12-4	many	TRBD1
CASSLWLAGGGVDTQYF	TGTGCCAGCAGTTTATGGCTAGCGGGGGGCGGGGTAGATACGCAGTATTTT	TRBJ2-3	TRBV28	many	TRBD2
CASSAPGLAGRETQYF	TGTGCCAGCAGCGCTCCGGGACTAGCGGGCAGGGAGACCCAGTACTTC	TRBJ2-5	TRBV2	many	TRBD2
CATSSADSNQPQHF	TGTGCCACCAGTTCGGCAGACAGCAATCAGCCCCAGCATTTT	TRBJ1-5	TRBV24-1	few	-
CASSLGVANTQYF	TGTGCCAGCAGCTTGGGAGTTGCTAATACGCAGTATTTT	TRBJ2-3	TRBV7-3	many	-
CASSPSGGFTEAFF	TGTGCCAGCAGCCCCTCGGGGGGCTTCACTGAAGCTTTCTTT	TRBJ1-1	TRBV11-2	-	-
CASSPGIHGYTF	TGTGCCAGCAGCCCAGGGATTCATGGCTACACCTTC	TRBJ1-2	TRBV7-2	many	-
CASSSPSGRSETQYF	TGTGCCAGCAGTTCCCCCAGCGGGAGGTCAGAGACCCAGTACTTC	TRBJ2-5	TRBV6-1	many	TRBD2
CASSLDRVAGGPGEQYF	TGTGCCAGCAGCTTAGACCGGGTAGCGGGAGGGCCGGGGGAGCAGTACTTC	TRBJ2-7	TRBV7-9	many	TRBD2